The 13 T cell receptor beta chains in this list originate from one sample, sequenced in a study of CD8+ T cells in alopecia areata. After isolation, RNA underwent reverse transcription to generate cDNA as the sequencing template. Sequencing was performed with immunoSEQ multiplex PCR; in TCRdb, only in-frame clones are kept and a portion is missing. The sample has approximately 150,000 clones, approximately 50% seen once. The material sequenced was CD4+ T cells sorted from blood, taken at week 0. These receptors all come from a human donor with alopecia areata.

The table lists this clone with a few counts. J is TRBJ1-1 and V is TRBV6-5; unclear D gene. Trimming pared 2 bases from V and 1 base from J, leaving 11 bases between. This CDR3 is built from 15 residues. Germline loops: CDR1 MNHEY, CDR2 SVGAGI. Here the CDR3 reads CASSYAGRKNTEAFF. CDR3 DNA: TGTGCCAGCAGTTACGCCGGGCGGAAGAACACTGAAGCTTTCTTT.

This chain joins TRBV2 and TRBJ2-7; D ambiguous. The germline gives CDR1 SNHLY, CDR2 FYNNEI. The CDR3 spans 14 residues. V lost 6 bases and J 0 bases, leaving 12 bases between the germline ends. DNA of the CDR3: TGTGCCAGCAGACTCGGGTCTATCTCCTACGAGCAGTACTTC. It specifies CASRLGSISYEQYF.

This clone appeared a few times. The gene calls are TRBV5-4 and TRBJ1-3, with 8 bases fitting TRBD1. The junction had 8 bases not matched to a gene; V was cut back by 3 bases and J by 3 bases. Germline CDR1 and CDR2: SGHNT and YYREEE (reference sequence). This CDR3 contains 16 residues. The CDR3 DNA reads as TGTGCCAGCAGCTCTTCTCAGGGGGCGCTTGGAAACACCATATATTTT. It is translated as CASSSSQGALGNTIYF.

The chain carries TRBV30 and TRBJ2-7; no reliable D call. Germline CDR1 reads GTSNPN; CDR2 reads SVGIG (reference sequence). V was trimmed by 4 bases and J by 9 bases, leaving 19 bases between them. CDR3 size: 13 residues. The CDR3 loop is CAWTFHDLTVQYF. Here the CDR3 DNA reads TGTGCCTGGACATTTCACGACCTGACGGTGCAGTACTTC.

V usage is TRBV30 and J usage is TRBJ1-5; D is undetermined. The germline gives CDR1 GTSNPN, CDR2 SVGIG (reference sequence). V lost 5 bases to trimming and J lost 0 bases, with 8 bases between them. The CDR3 loop spans 13 amino acids. CDR3 region: CAWSDISNQPQHF. In nucleotides, the CDR3 is TGTGCCTGGTCCGACATTAGCAATCAGCCCCAGCATTTT.

On this clone: The sample contains more than one DNA sequence encoding this CDR3. The chain uses TRBV6-5 and TRBJ2-5, with D possibly being TRBD2 (6 bases). This CDR3 spans 15 amino acids. Germline V lookup: CDR1 MNHEY, CDR2 SVGAGI. V gave up 0 bases and J gave up 4 bases, with 12 bases separating them. The CDR3, as DNA: TGTGCCAGCAGTTACTCGGTGGGGGGAGGAGAGACCCAGTACTTC. This translates into CASSYSVGGGETQYF.

This chain uses TRBV28 with TRBJ1-5, with a possible D match to TRBD1 (6 bases). Germline CDR1 is MDHEN and CDR2 is SYDVKM. CDR3 length equals 16 residues. With 4 bases removed from V and 1 base from J, the gap between germline ends came to 14 bases. CDR3 bases: TGTGCCAGCAGTTCTAGCGGGACAAAGAGCAATCAGCCCCAGCATTTT. It is translated as CASSSSGTKSNQPQHF.

The J gene is TRBJ1-1, the V gene TRBV27, with D possibly matching TRBD1 (6 bases). CDR1 MNHEY and CDR2 SMNVEV come from the germline V gene (reference sequence). The CDR3 runs 10 residues. This CDR3 reads CAVGATGAFF. The CDR3 DNA reads as TGTGCGGTGGGGGCGACGGGAGCTTTCTTT.

The CDR3 nucleotides are TGTGCCAGCAGTTACGAGCGGGGTGTTCGTGAAAAACTGTTTTTT. Its protein is CASSYERGVREKLFF. The chain links TRBV6-5 to TRBJ1-4; D ambiguous. V was trimmed by 2 bases and J by 7 bases, leaving 14 bases between them. The CDR3 is 15 residues long. Germline CDR1 is MNHEY and CDR2 is SVGAGI.

This clone appeared a few times. The CDR3: CASSQDPGFEQYF. The DNA of the CDR3 is TGCGCCAGCAGCCAAGATCCGGGATTCGAGCAGTACTTC. J is TRBJ2-7 and V is TRBV4-1, with D perhaps matching TRBD2 (5 bases). Germline values: CDR1 MGHRA, CDR2 YSYEKL. The CDR3 sequence is 13 residues long. Trimming took 0 bases from V and 6 from J, leaving 9 bases between them.

V gene TRBV5-1 combines with J gene TRBJ2-3; D not certain. The CDR3 extends over 15 amino acids. Trimming stripped 4 bases from V and 3 bases from J, with 15 bases between. The germline V gene has CDR1 SGHRS and CDR2 YFSETQ. The CDR3 is CASSEGIIATDTQYF. As DNA, the CDR3 is TGCGCCAGCAGCGAAGGGATAATAGCAACAGATACGCAGTATTTT.

This clone was counted a few times. Distinct nucleotide sequences in the sample also encode this CDR3. CDR3 DNA sequence: TGTGCCATCAGTGAGTCGGGCGGGACCTACGAGCAGTACTTC. It codes for CAISESGGTYEQYF. This chain links TRBV10-3 with TRBJ2-7, with D possibly being TRBD2 (6 bases). Germline V gene sequence: CDR1 ENHRY, CDR2 SYGVKD. Trimming removed 0 bases from V and 2 bases from J, with 8 bases in between. The CDR3 has 14 amino acids.

Sample share makes this clone medium-sized (0.01 to 0.1%). The chain couples TRBV10-3 to TRBJ2-7; D is possibly TRBD2 (5 bases). This CDR3 has 11 residues. Germline CDR1 ENHRY, CDR2 SYGVKD. Trimming left V 6 bases short and J 3 bases short, with 6 bases between. DNA for the CDR3: TGTGCCATCAGACGGGGCTACGAGCAGTACTTC. Translating it yields CAIRRGYEQYF.